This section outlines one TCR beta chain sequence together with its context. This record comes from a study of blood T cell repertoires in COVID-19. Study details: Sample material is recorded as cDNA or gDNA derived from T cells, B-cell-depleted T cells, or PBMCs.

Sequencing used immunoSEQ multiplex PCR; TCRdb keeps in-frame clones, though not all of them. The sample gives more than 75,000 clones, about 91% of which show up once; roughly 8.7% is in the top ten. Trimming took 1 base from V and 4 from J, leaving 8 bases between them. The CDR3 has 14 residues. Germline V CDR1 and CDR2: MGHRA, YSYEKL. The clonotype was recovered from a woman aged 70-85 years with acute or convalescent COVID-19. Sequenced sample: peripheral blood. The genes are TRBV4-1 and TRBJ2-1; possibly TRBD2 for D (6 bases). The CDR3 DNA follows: TGCGCCAGCAGCCAAGGCGCGGGGTACAATGAGCAGTTCTTC. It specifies CASSQGAGYNEQFF.